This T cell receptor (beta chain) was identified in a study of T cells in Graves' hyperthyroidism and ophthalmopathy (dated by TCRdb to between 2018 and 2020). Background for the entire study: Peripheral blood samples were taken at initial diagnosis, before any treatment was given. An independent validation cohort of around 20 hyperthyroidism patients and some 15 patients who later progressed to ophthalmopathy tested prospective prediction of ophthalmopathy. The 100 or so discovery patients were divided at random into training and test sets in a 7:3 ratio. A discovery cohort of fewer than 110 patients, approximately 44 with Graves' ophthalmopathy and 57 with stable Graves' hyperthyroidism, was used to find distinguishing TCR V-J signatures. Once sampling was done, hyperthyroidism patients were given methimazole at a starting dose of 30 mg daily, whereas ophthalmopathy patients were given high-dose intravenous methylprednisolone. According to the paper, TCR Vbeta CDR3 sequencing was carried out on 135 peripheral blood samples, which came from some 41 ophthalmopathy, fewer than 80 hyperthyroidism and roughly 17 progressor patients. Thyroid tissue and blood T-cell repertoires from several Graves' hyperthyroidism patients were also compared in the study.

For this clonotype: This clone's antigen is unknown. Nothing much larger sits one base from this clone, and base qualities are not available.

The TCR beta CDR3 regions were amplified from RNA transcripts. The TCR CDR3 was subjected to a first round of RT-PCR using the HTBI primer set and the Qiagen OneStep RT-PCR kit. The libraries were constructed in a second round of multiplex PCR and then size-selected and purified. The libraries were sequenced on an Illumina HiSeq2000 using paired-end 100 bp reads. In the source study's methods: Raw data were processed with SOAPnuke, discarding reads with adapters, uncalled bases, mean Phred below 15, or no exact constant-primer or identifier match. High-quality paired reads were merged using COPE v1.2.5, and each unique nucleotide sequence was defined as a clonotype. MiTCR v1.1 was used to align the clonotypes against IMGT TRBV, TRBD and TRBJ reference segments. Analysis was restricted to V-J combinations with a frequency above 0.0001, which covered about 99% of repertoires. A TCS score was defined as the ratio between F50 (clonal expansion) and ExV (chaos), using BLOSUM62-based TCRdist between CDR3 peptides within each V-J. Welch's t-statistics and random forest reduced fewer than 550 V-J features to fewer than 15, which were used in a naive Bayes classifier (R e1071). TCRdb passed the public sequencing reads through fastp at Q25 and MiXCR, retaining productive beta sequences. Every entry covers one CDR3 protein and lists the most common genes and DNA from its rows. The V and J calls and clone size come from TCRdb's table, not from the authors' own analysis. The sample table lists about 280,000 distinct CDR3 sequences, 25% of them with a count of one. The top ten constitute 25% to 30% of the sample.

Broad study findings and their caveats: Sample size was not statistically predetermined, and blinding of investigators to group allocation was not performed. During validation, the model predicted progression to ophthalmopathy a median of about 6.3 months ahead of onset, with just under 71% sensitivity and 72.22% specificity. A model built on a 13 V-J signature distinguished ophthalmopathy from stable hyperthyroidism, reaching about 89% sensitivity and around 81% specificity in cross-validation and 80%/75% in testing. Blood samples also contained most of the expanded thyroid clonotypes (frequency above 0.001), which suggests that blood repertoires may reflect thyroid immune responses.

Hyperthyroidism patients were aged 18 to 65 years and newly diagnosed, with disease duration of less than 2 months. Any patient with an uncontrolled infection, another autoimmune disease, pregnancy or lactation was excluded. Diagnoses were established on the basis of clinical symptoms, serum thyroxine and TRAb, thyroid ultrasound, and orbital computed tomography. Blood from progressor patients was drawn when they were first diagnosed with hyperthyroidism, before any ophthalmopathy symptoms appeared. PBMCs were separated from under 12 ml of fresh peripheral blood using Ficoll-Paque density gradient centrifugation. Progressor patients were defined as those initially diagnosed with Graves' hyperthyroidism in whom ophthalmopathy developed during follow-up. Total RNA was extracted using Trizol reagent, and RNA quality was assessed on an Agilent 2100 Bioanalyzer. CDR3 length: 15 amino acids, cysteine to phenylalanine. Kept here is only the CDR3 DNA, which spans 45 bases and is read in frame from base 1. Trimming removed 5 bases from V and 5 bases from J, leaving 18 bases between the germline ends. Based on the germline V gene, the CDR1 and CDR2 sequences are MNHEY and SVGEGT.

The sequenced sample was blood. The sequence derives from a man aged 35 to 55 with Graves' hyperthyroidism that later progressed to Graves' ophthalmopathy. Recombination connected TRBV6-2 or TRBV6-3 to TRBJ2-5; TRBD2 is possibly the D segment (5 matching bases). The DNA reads TGTGCCAGCAGTCCTGACCCCCCTCGGAGGGAGACCCAGTACTTC. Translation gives CASSPDPPRRETQYF.